Given below is one TCR beta chain in context. Its antigen is not yet known. Per-base quality was not reported, and no clone a single base away is much larger than it. These data originate in a study of blood T cell repertoires in COVID-19 (dated by TCRdb to 2020 to 2021). As for the study more broadly: Samples from collaborators originated in the United States, Italy and Spain and spanned both the acute and convalescent phases of COVID-19. The prospective study material was composed of cDNA or gDNA derived from T cells, B-cell-depleted T cells, or PBMCs. Deeply sampled blood TCRbeta repertoires from subjects exposed to, actively infected with, or recovered from COVID-19 were included in the dataset. The repertoires were made available in a free public database intended to serve as a resource for research on the immune response to SARS-CoV-2. Samples were obtained from the ongoing ImmuneRACE study (first 160 participants) and from 950 to 1,500 subjects provided by 6 global collaborators. The sample metadata nearly always contained a de-identified subject ID, COVID-19 status, age in years and sex. Where HLA class I and class II types were available, the types were taken from metadata supplied by the sample provider, not from assay-based typing. Results and caveats for the whole study, not just this receptor: How much clinical and demographic metadata was included differed by source and by participant, and the metadata was provided uncurated.

The CDR3 contains 16 residues, cysteine and phenylalanine counted. Only the CDR3 part of the read is kept: 48 bases, read in frame from the first base. The germline V gene yields SGHRS for CDR1 and YFSETQ for CDR2. V lost 0 bases and J lost 1 base, and the count of bases not matched to a germline gene is 2. The immunoSEQ Assay, a bias-controlled multiplex PCR, was used to amplify TCRbeta CDR3 regions from genomic DNA. In the source study's methods: The number of nucleated cells in each sample was estimated from the amplification of reference gene primers within the assay. To quantify the absolute abundance of each unique TCRbeta CDR3 rearrangement, sequence reads were collapsed and filtered. For each sample, productive Simpson clonality was calculated by taking the square root of Simpson's diversity index across productive rearrangements. TCRdb holds this immuneACCESS table with in-frame rearrangements only. Some clones are missing; in checked studies, unresolved V genes explain under half, and the rest has no known cause. V and J calls and clone size are those listed in that table; D and trimming were worked out from the DNA. For this sample the table gives about 210,000 clones, of which roughly nine tenths were detected only once. Of the sample, 0.55% to 0.75% falls within the top ten clones.

The collaborating institutions used their own protocols to collect whole blood in K2EDTA tubes. For TCRbeta analysis, collaborators shipped samples in one of three forms: frozen whole blood, isolated PBMCs, or DNA extracted from either of those sample types. This TCR was recovered from a man aged 40-49 years with acute or convalescent COVID-19. The chain is made from TRBV5-1 and TRBJ2-5; 11 junctional bases match TRBD2. Sequencing input: peripheral blood. The DNA reads as follows: TGCGCCAGCAGCTTGGGACTAGCGGGGACCCAAGAGACCCAGTACTTC. It specifies CASSLGLAGTQETQYF.